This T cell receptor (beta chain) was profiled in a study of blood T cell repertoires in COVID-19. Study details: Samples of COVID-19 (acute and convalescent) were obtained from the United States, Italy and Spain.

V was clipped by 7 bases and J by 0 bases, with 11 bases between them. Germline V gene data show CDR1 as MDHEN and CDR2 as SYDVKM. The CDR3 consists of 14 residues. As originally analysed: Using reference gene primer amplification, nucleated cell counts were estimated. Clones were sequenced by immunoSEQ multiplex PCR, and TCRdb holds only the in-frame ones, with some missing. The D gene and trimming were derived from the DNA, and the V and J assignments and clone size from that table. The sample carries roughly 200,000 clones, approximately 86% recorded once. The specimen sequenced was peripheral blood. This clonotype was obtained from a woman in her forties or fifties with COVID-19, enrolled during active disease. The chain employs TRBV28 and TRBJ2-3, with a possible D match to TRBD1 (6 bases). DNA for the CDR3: TGTGCCAGCACTGGGACACTCAGCACAGATACGCAGTATTTT. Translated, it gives CASTGTLSTDTQYF.